This T cell receptor beta chain was obtained from a study of CD8+ T cells in alopecia areata (dated by TCRdb to between 2017 and 2018). General notes on the study: Treated patients were enrolled in an open-label pilot trial of oral tofacitinib, 5 to 10 mg twice daily, for moderate-to-severe alopecia areata. Scalp clonality was compared across normal scalp (n=4), patchy alopecia areata scalp (n=8), and alopecia totalis/universalis scalp (n=8). To study T cell clonal expansion in alopecia areata, the researchers applied high-throughput TCRbeta sequencing to both the C3H/HeJ mouse model and human patients. RNA was extracted with the PAXgene miRNA kit for fixed scalp, the miRNeasy kit for PBMCs, and the RNeasy kit for mouse skin. The SALT score, which quantifies the percentage of affected scalp surface area, was used to measure disease severity in treated patients. TCRbeta CDR3 regions were amplified by immunoSEQ multiplex PCR using 35 Vbeta forward and 13 Jbeta reverse primers. Human TCRbeta sequencing covered scalp tissue and sorted CD4+ and CD8+ peripheral blood T cells from patchy and totalis/universalis alopecia areata patients and healthy controls. Tofacitinib was given for 6 to 18 months, followed by 6 months of follow-up off drug to assess delayed response and recurrence. Patients on tofacitinib were biopsied at baseline and after 4 and 24 weeks of treatment, and several of the patients also had a later scalp biopsy. Overall results and qualifications from the work: Unlike mouse skin, where gammadelta T cells dominate, normal human skin contains resident alphabeta T cells that get sequenced too, which complicates analysis of the scalp TCR repertoire. TCR sequences shared between patients were less clear than in mice, possibly partly because of HLA diversity in the patient population. Higher clonality and more expanded CD8+ clones were observed in lesional scalp than in normal scalp, particularly in alopecia totalis/universalis, a finding suggestive of antigenic drive. Many expanded lesional clones were found to persist in scalp and blood during tofacitinib treatment, and relapse after treatment cessation may be partly explained by this persistence. Because the treated cohort was small and had just a single nonresponder, larger studies are needed to establish links between baseline CD8+ expansion and response. With tofacitinib, both scalp clonality and the number of expanded CD8+ clones among the top 100 scalp clones went down significantly.

Library preparation employed the immunoSEQ multiplex PCR assay. To provide template for TCR sequencing, every sample had RNA extracted and reverse transcribed into cDNA. First-strand cDNA was synthesized using SuperScript III with a 2:1 mix of oligo-dT and random hexamers. A synthetic immune receptor repertoire was used to assess amplification bias, and residual bias was removed computationally. In the paper's pipeline: After raw reads were preprocessed to remove errors, the CDR3 was defined following IMGT conventions as running from the conserved cysteine to phenylalanine. Clonality was computed by normalizing Shannon entropy by log2 of the number of productive unique TCRs and subtracting the result from 1. Scalp TCRbeta sequences were cross-referenced with sorted blood CD4 and CD8 repertoires so that the CD4 or CD8 identity of scalp clones could be inferred. TCRdb holds this immuneACCESS table with in-frame rearrangements only. Some clones are missing; in checked studies, unresolved V genes explain under half, and the rest has no known cause. V, J and clone size derive from that table, while D and trimming were established from the DNA sequence. The sample data list approximately 200,000 clones, and 40% to 45% of these were observed just once. The ten largest clones represent around 3% of the sample.

Looking up the germline V gene yields CDR1 MNHNS and CDR2 SASEGT. Measured from the cysteine to the phenylalanine, the CDR3 is 14 residues long. The sequence is cut down to CDR3 DNA, 42 bases in frame from base 1. Germline trimming: 7 bases from V, 1 base from J; junction bases outside gene matches: 3. The treatment or condition tag for this specimen amounts to: oral pan-JAK inhibitor, 5-10 mg twice daily. From alopecia areata patients, peripheral blood was collected along with lesional scalp punch biopsies. PBMCs were isolated by density centrifugation and stained for CD3, CD4 and CD8, and CD4+ and CD8+ T cells were sorted on a FACSAria. As regards this clone: The target of this receptor is not known. Base qualities are not provided; no much larger clone lies one nucleotide away.

The chain links TRBV6-1 with TRBJ1-5, and TRBD1 aligns with 8 junction nucleotides. Sequencing was performed on CD4+ T cells sorted from blood, taken at approximately week 36, from a patient treated with tofacitinib. This TCR came from a human donor with alopecia areata. The CDR3 amino acid sequence is: CASNWDRSNQPQHF. In nucleotide form, the sequence is TGTGCCAGCAACTGGGACAGGAGCAATCAGCCCCAGCATTTT.